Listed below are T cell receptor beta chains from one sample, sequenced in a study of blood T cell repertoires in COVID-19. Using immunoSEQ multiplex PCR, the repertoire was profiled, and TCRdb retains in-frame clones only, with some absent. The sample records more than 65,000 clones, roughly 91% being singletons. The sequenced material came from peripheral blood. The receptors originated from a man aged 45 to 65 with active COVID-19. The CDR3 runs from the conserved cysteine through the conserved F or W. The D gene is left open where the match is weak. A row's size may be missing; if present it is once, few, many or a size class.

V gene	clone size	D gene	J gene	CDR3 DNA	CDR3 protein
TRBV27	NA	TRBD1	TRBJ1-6	TGTGCCAGCAGTTCTGCCCCGACAGGGCCCCGCTCACCCCTCCACTTT	CASSSAPTGPRSPLHF
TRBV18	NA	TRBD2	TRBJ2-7	TGTGCCAGCTCACCACCATCGCTAGCGGCACGGGAGCAGTACTTC	CASSPPSLAAREQYF
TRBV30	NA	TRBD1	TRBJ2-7	TGTGCCTGGAGTGACCGGGACAGGGGCTCCTACGAGCAGTACTTC	CAWSDRDRGSYEQYF
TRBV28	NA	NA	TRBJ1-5	TGTGCCAGCCCCCCGGCACAGGGTCGCACGTCAGCCCAGCATTTT	CASPPAQGRTSAQHF
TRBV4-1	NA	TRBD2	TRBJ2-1	TGCGCCAGCAGCCAAGAACTAGCGGAGTACAATGAGCAGTTCTTC	CASSQELAEYNEQFF
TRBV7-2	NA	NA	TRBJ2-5	TGTGCCAGCAGCCCCACCCCAGGCCAAGAGACCCAGTACTTC	CASSPTPGQETQYF
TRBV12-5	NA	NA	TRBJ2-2	TGTGCTAGTGGTTTGGGCGGACTACCTAACACCGGGGAGCTGTTTTTT	CASGLGGLPNTGELFF
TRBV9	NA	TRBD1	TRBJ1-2	TGTGCCAGCAGCGCCCGGGACAGGGTTGGTGGCTACACCTTC	CASSARDRVGGYTF
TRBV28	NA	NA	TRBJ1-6	TGTGCCAGCAGTTGGACAGATAATTCACCCCTCCACTTT	CASSWTDNSPLHF
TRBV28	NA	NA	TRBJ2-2	TGTGCCAGCAGTCTAGGCGGGGCGGGCACCGGGGAGCTGTTTTTT	CASSLGGAGTGELFF
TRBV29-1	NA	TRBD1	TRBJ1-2	TGCAGCGTTGAAGATCACCACCCGGACAGGGGGCTTTATGGCTACACCTTC	CSVEDHHPDRGLYGYTF
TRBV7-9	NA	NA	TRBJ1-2	TGTGCCAGCAGCTTCGGTGGGGGGGCATATGGCTACACCTTC	CASSFGGGAYGYTF
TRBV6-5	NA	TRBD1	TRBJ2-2	TGTGCCAGCAGTTCAATACAGGGGGCAAGAACCGGGGAGCTGTTTTTT	CASSSIQGARTGELFF
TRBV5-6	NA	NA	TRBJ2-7	TGTGCCAGCCGCTCTCCTCAGGGGCCAGGGGACGAGCAGTACTTC	CASRSPQGPGDEQYF
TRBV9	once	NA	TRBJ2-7	TGTGCCAGCGGCCTCGGGAACTCCTACGAGCAGTACTTC	CASGLGNSYEQYF
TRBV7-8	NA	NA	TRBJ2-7	TGTGCCAGCAGCTTAGCCGACAGGTGGAGTGTCTACGAGCAGTACTTC	CASSLADRWSVYEQYF
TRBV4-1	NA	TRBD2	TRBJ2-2	TGCGCCAGCAGCCAGAGGGGACTAGCGGGGGGAGCTAGAATCGGGGAGCTGTTTTTT	CASSQRGLAGGARIGELFF
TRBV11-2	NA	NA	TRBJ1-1	TGTGCCAGCAGCCCATACGAGTTGAACACTGAAGCTTTCTTT	CASSPYELNTEAFF
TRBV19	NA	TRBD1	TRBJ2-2	TGTGCCAGTAGTATCGGGACAGGGTCGGTCACCGGGGAGCTGTTTTTT	CASSIGTGSVTGELFF
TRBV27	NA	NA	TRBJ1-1	TGTGCCAGCAGTTTATCGCTGGGACAAGGCACTGAAGCTTTCTTT	CASSLSLGQGTEAFF
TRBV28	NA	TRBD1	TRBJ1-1	TGCGAACAGGGGCGGGAACGAGCCACTGAAGCTTTCTTT	CEQGRERATEAFF
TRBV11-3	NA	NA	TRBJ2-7	TGTGCCAGCAGCTTACAGGGTCGGACCTACGAGCAGTACTTC	CASSLQGRTYEQYF
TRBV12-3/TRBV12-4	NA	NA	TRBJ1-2	TGTGCGATAGGGGCCGGAAGGGGCTACACCTTC	CAIGAGRGYTF
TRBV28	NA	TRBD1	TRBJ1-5	TGTGCCAGCAGATGGACAGGGGGCGGAAGTTATAGCAATCAGCCCCAGCATTTT	CASRWTGGGSYSNQPQHF
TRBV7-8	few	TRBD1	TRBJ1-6	TGTGCCAGCAGCGCTGGACAGGGCTGGTCCACCCTCCACTTT	CASSAGQGWSTLHF
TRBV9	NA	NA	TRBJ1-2	TGTGCCAGCAGCGTAGGGGTCGCTCCCGGACAACGGGACTATGGCTACACCTTC	CASSVGVAPGQRDYGYTF
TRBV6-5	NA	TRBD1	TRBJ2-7	TGTGCCAGCAGTTACACCTACCCGGGACAGGGGACCGAGCAGTACTTC	CASSYTYPGQGTEQYF
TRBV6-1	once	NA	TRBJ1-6	TGTGCCAGCAGTGAATTTTCCGGGACACTGTTCTATAATTCACCCCTCCACTTT	CASSEFSGTLFYNSPLHF
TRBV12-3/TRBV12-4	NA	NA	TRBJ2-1	TGTGCCACCGGGGGATTCTACAATGAGCAGTTCTTC	CATGGFYNEQFF
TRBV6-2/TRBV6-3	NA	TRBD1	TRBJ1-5	TGTGCCAGCAGTTCCGGACGGACAGGGGGGAAACAGCCCCAGCATTTT	CASSSGRTGGKQPQHF
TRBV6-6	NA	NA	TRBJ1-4	TGTGCCAGCAGCCTAGAAGAGCTGGGTAATGAAAAACTGTTTTTT	CASSLEELGNEKLFF
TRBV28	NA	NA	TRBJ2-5	TGTGCCAGCAGTCCAGGCAGGGCAAAAGAGACCCAGTACTTC	CASSPGRAKETQYF
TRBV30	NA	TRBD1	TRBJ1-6	TGTGCCTGGAAGAGGACAGGGAGCTCCTATAATTCACCCCTCCACTTT	CAWKRTGSSYNSPLHF
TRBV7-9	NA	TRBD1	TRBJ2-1	TGTGCCAGCAGTCAGGGGGCAGGAAACAATGAGCAGTTCTTC	CASSQGAGNNEQFF
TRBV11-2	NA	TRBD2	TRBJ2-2	TGTGCCAGCAGCCTAATTAGCGGGAGAAGGACCGGGGAGCTGTTTTTT	CASSLISGRRTGELFF
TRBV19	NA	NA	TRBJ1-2	TGTGCCAGTAGTATTCGGGCGGGGCAAGTTAACTATGGCTACACCTTC	CASSIRAGQVNYGYTF
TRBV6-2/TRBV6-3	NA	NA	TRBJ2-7	TGTGCCAGCAGTTTCAGGTTCCCCTACGAGCAGTACTTC	CASSFRFPYEQYF